This TCR beta chain was recorded in a study of T cell responses to AZD1222 COVID-19 vaccine. Regarding the study as a whole: Spike-specific TCR breadth and depth rose after two AZD1222 doses.

This clone was found a few times. No antigen is known for it. Only in-frame clones appear in the TCRdb table, and some are missing; sequencing was by immunoSEQ multiplex PCR. The sample shows about 190,000 clones, about 90% of them seen only once. Here the sequenced sample was peripheral blood, taken on day 0 of MenACWY control vaccination. The source of this sequence is an adult in good health.

The CDR3 region is CASSPRGEGTEAFF. CDR3 nucleotide sequence: TGTGCCAGCAGCCCCAGGGGAGAGGGCACTGAAGCTTTCTTT. The J gene is TRBJ1-1, the V gene TRBV21-1; the table's D call TRBD1 went unverified against the DNA. TRBV21-1 is described as a pseudogene. The CDR3 covers 14 residues.